Listed below are T cell receptor beta chains from one sample, sequenced in a study of blood T cell repertoires in COVID-19. Sequencing was performed with immunoSEQ multiplex PCR; in TCRdb, only in-frame clones are kept and a portion is missing. The data hold some 120,000 clones, with about 79% observed a single time. What was sequenced was peripheral blood. These TCRs come from a man in his forties or fifties with active or convalescent COVID-19. The CDR3 runs from the conserved cysteine through the conserved F or W. A D gene is named only where the DNA matches it firmly. Part of the rows lack a size; the others show once, few, many or a class for expanded clones.

v_gene: TRBV25-1; abundance: .; d_gene: TRBD2; j_gene: TRBJ2-6; CDR3aa: CASSGGGSGANVLTF; CDR3nt: TGTGCCAGCAGTGGGGGGGGATCTGGGGCCAACGTCCTGACTTTC
v_gene: TRBV28; abundance: .; d_gene: TRBD1; j_gene: TRBJ1-5; CDR3aa: CASTRGRSFNQPQHF; CDR3nt: TGTGCCAGCACCAGGGGGCGGTCCTTTAATCAGCCCCAGCATTTT
v_gene: TRBV28; abundance: few; d_gene: .; j_gene: TRBJ2-5; CDR3aa: CASSLGFGGETQYF; CDR3nt: TGTGCCAGCAGTTTGGGGTTCGGCGGGGAGACCCAGTACTTC
v_gene: TRBV15; abundance: .; d_gene: .; j_gene: TRBJ1-1; CDR3aa: CATSRDPDTEAFF; CDR3nt: TGTGCCACCAGCAGAGATCCCGACACTGAAGCTTTCTTT
v_gene: TRBV5-8; abundance: .; d_gene: TRBD1; j_gene: TRBJ1-1; CDR3aa: CASPGGTEAFF; CDR3nt: TGTGCCAGCCCAGGGGGAACTGAAGCTTTCTTT
v_gene: TRBV10-3; abundance: .; d_gene: TRBD1; j_gene: TRBJ1-2; CDR3aa: CAMAATGGQTNYGYTF; CDR3nt: TGTGCCATGGCTGCGACAGGGGGACAAACTAACTATGGCTACACCTTC
v_gene: TRBV30; abundance: .; d_gene: TRBD2; j_gene: TRBJ2-1; CDR3aa: CAWDRTSGVYNEQFF; CDR3nt: TGTGCCTGGGATCGGACTAGCGGGGTCTACAATGAGCAGTTCTTC
v_gene: TRBV19; abundance: few; d_gene: .; j_gene: TRBJ1-1; CDR3aa: CASSIGRDTEAFF; CDR3nt: TGTGCCAGTAGTATAGGGAGGGACACTGAAGCTTTCTTT
v_gene: TRBV18; abundance: few; d_gene: TRBD1; j_gene: TRBJ2-7; CDR3aa: CASSDPTGGYEQYF; CDR3nt: TGTGCCAGCTCAGATCCGACAGGGGGCTACGAGCAGTACTTC
v_gene: TRBV4-1; abundance: .; d_gene: TRBD1; j_gene: TRBJ1-4; CDR3aa: CASSQPGQLSTNEKLFF; CDR3nt: TGCGCCAGCAGCCAACCGGGACAGCTTTCAACTAATGAAAAACTGTTTTTT
v_gene: TRBV7-9; abundance: few; d_gene: .; j_gene: TRBJ1-1; CDR3aa: CASTQTTGNTEAFF; CDR3nt: TGTGCCAGCACCCAAACTACAGGGAACACTGAAGCTTTCTTT
v_gene: TRBV11-2; abundance: few; d_gene: .; j_gene: TRBJ2-1; CDR3aa: CASSLEGDIQGLEQFF; CDR3nt: TGTGCCAGCAGCTTAGAAGGCGATATTCAGGGTTTGGAGCAGTTCTTC
v_gene: TRBV5-1; abundance: many; d_gene: .; j_gene: TRBJ2-7; CDR3aa: CASNMGAGATYEQYF; CDR3nt: TGCGCCAGCAACATGGGGGCGGGGGCGACCTACGAGCAGTACTTC
v_gene: TRBV24-1; abundance: few; d_gene: .; j_gene: TRBJ1-5; CDR3aa: CATISRNQPQHF; CDR3nt: TGTGCCACCATATCGAGGAATCAGCCCCAGCATTTT
v_gene: TRBV6-5; abundance: .; d_gene: .; j_gene: TRBJ1-5; CDR3aa: CASSQTGVHQPQHF; CDR3nt: TGTGCCAGCAGTCAGACAGGCGTTCATCAGCCCCAGCATTTT
v_gene: TRBV5-1; abundance: few; d_gene: TRBD1; j_gene: TRBJ2-1; CDR3aa: CASSSQGARDNEQFF; CDR3nt: TGCGCCAGCAGCTCCCAGGGGGCGAGGGACAATGAGCAGTTCTTC
v_gene: TRBV29-1; abundance: .; d_gene: .; j_gene: TRBJ2-2; CDR3aa: CSVQGNYGELFF; CDR3nt: TGCAGCGTTCAGGGGAACTACGGGGAGCTGTTTTTT
v_gene: TRBV3-1/TRBV3-2; abundance: .; d_gene: .; j_gene: TRBJ2-2; CDR3aa: CASSSPQAQNTGELFF; CDR3nt: TGTGCCAGCAGCTCGCCACAGGCACAGAACACCGGGGAGCTGTTTTTT
v_gene: TRBV30; abundance: .; d_gene: TRBD1; j_gene: TRBJ2-7; CDR3aa: CAWSRGGQGVDEQYF; CDR3nt: TGTGCCTGGAGCCGAGGGGGACAGGGTGTCGACGAGCAGTACTTC
v_gene: TRBV6-1; abundance: .; d_gene: .; j_gene: TRBJ1-1; CDR3aa: CASSELQESEAFF; CDR3nt: TGTGCCAGCAGTGAACTCCAGGAATCCGAAGCTTTCTTT
v_gene: TRBV6-5; abundance: .; d_gene: .; j_gene: TRBJ1-3; CDR3aa: CASSYSRRNGNTIYF; CDR3nt: TGTGCCAGCAGTTACTCCCGGAGAAACGGAAACACCATATATTTT
v_gene: TRBV24-1; abundance: once; d_gene: TRBD1; j_gene: TRBJ2-7; CDR3aa: CATSDFRQGARSYEQYF; CDR3nt: TGTGCCACCAGTGATTTTAGGCAGGGGGCTCGTTCCTACGAGCAGTACTTC
v_gene: TRBV27; abundance: once; d_gene: TRBD1; j_gene: TRBJ1-1; CDR3aa: CASSLGRTGMGAFF; CDR3nt: TGTGCCAGCAGTTTAGGGCGGACAGGGATGGGTGCTTTCTTT
v_gene: TRBV27; abundance: .; d_gene: TRBD2; j_gene: TRBJ2-5; CDR3aa: CASSRGTSGQETQYF; CDR3nt: TGTGCCAGCAGCCGCGGGACTAGCGGACAAGAGACCCAGTACTTC
v_gene: TRBV12-5; abundance: once; d_gene: .; j_gene: TRBJ1-3; CDR3aa: CASGLPETGNTIYF; CDR3nt: TGTGCTAGTGGTTTGCCAGAAACTGGAAACACCATATATTTT
v_gene: TRBV27; abundance: few; d_gene: .; j_gene: TRBJ2-7; CDR3aa: CASSHGTSPYEQYF; CDR3nt: TGTGCCAGCAGCCACGGGACATCCCCCTACGAGCAGTACTTC
v_gene: TRBV5-6; abundance: once; d_gene: .; j_gene: TRBJ1-2; CDR3aa: CASSPPEAGRRYTF; CDR3nt: TGTGCCAGCAGCCCCCCAGAAGCAGGGCGTCGCTACACCTTC
v_gene: TRBV7-9; abundance: once; d_gene: TRBD1; j_gene: TRBJ1-2; CDR3aa: CASSTNGQVGYGYTF; CDR3nt: TGTGCCAGCAGCACGAACGGACAGGTCGGCTATGGCTACACCTTC
v_gene: TRBV2; abundance: .; d_gene: .; j_gene: TRBJ1-1; CDR3aa: CASRRDGGGTEAFF; CDR3nt: TGTGCCAGCAGACGGGACGGGGGTGGTACTGAAGCTTTCTTT
v_gene: TRBV19; abundance: .; d_gene: .; j_gene: TRBJ1-1; CDR3aa: CASSTSARDGRAFF; CDR3nt: TGTGCCAGTAGTACCAGTGCCAGGGATGGTCGAGCTTTCTTT
v_gene: TRBV4-1; abundance: .; d_gene: TRBD1; j_gene: TRBJ1-1; CDR3aa: CASSQAKLTGVLAEAFF; CDR3nt: TGCGCCAGCAGCCAAGCCAAGTTAACAGGGGTACTGGCTGAAGCTTTCTTT
v_gene: TRBV28; abundance: .; d_gene: .; j_gene: TRBJ1-5; CDR3aa: CASSLPRASNQPQHF; CDR3nt: TGTGCCAGCAGTTTACCCAGGGCGAGCAATCAGCCCCAGCATTTT
v_gene: TRBV9; abundance: many; d_gene: .; j_gene: TRBJ1-5; CDR3aa: CASSLGGGMAQHF; CDR3nt: TGTGCCAGCAGCTTAGGAGGGGGAATGGCCCAGCATTTT
v_gene: TRBV3-1/TRBV3-2; abundance: .; d_gene: TRBD1; j_gene: TRBJ1-1; CDR3aa: CASSPRTGGPGAMNTEAFF; CDR3nt: TGTGCCAGCAGCCCGAGGACAGGGGGCCCGGGGGCGATGAACACTGAAGCTTTCTTT
v_gene: TRBV18; abundance: .; d_gene: TRBD2; j_gene: TRBJ2-1; CDR3aa: CASSSGTSGREQFF; CDR3nt: TGTGCCAGCTCGTCCGGGACTAGCGGCCGTGAGCAGTTCTTC
v_gene: TRBV20-1; abundance: .; d_gene: TRBD2; j_gene: TRBJ2-1; CDR3aa: CSASWAGGYNEQFF; CDR3nt: TGCAGTGCTAGTTGGGCGGGGGGGTACAATGAGCAGTTCTTC
v_gene: TRBV11-2; abundance: .; d_gene: TRBD1; j_gene: TRBJ2-2; CDR3aa: CASSLRGLDTGELFF; CDR3nt: TGTGCCAGCAGCTTAAGGGGGCTCGACACCGGGGAGCTGTTTTTT
v_gene: TRBV11-3; abundance: .; d_gene: .; j_gene: TRBJ1-5; CDR3aa: CASSLDREQPQHF; CDR3nt: TGTGCCAGCAGCTTAGATCGGGAACAGCCCCAGCATTTT
v_gene: TRBV6-5; abundance: .; d_gene: TRBD1; j_gene: TRBJ2-5; CDR3aa: CASSPDRGTQETQYF; CDR3nt: TGTGCCAGCAGCCCCGACAGGGGGACTCAAGAGACCCAGTACTTC
v_gene: TRBV19; abundance: .; d_gene: .; j_gene: TRBJ1-3; CDR3aa: CASSMGGSGNTIYF; CDR3nt: TGTGCCAGTAGTATGGGAGGCTCTGGAAACACCATATATTTT
v_gene: TRBV5-4; abundance: .; d_gene: .; j_gene: TRBJ2-1; CDR3aa: CASSLDWQGQFF; CDR3nt: TGTGCCAGCAGCTTGGATTGGCAGGGGCAGTTCTTC
v_gene: TRBV6-5; abundance: .; d_gene: TRBD2; j_gene: TRBJ2-7; CDR3aa: CASRRTSGGFYEQYF; CDR3nt: TGTGCCAGCCGCCGAACTAGCGGGGGATTCTACGAGCAGTACTTC
v_gene: TRBV4-3; abundance: .; d_gene: .; j_gene: TRBJ2-1; CDR3aa: CASSQAGNTYNEQFF; CDR3nt: TGCGCCAGCAGCCAAGCGGGGAACACCTACAATGAGCAGTTCTTC
v_gene: TRBV29-1; abundance: .; d_gene: .; j_gene: TRBJ1-1; CDR3aa: CSVLDTGPTTEAFF; CDR3nt: TGCAGCGTCCTCGATACAGGGCCTACTACTGAAGCTTTCTTT
v_gene: TRBV19; abundance: .; d_gene: TRBD2; j_gene: TRBJ2-5; CDR3aa: CASSMGSGTSGSPETQYF; CDR3nt: TGTGCCAGTAGTATGGGGTCAGGCACTAGCGGGAGTCCAGAGACCCAGTACTTC
v_gene: TRBV7-2; abundance: few; d_gene: .; j_gene: TRBJ2-1; CDR3aa: CASSLELSSAYNEQFF; CDR3nt: TGTGCCAGCAGCTTAGAATTGTCTAGCGCCTACAATGAGCAGTTCTTC
v_gene: TRBV19; abundance: .; d_gene: .; j_gene: TRBJ2-1; CDR3aa: CASSIGSSSYNEQFF; CDR3nt: TGTGCCAGTAGTATCGGTAGTAGCTCCTACAATGAGCAGTTCTTC
v_gene: TRBV4-3; abundance: once; d_gene: .; j_gene: TRBJ1-1; CDR3aa: CASSQEQGGFEAFF; CDR3nt: TGCGCCAGCAGCCAAGAGCAGGGAGGGTTTGAAGCTTTCTTT
v_gene: TRBV25-1; abundance: .; d_gene: TRBD1; j_gene: TRBJ2-3; CDR3aa: CASSDHRGLKDTQYF; CDR3nt: TGTGCCAGCAGTGACCACAGGGGGCTGAAGGATACGCAGTATTTT
v_gene: TRBV18; abundance: .; d_gene: TRBD2; j_gene: TRBJ2-3; CDR3aa: CASSQTAAGERARTDTQYF; CDR3nt: TGTGCCAGCTCACAGACAGCAGCGGGGGAGCGGGCGCGCACAGATACGCAGTATTTT
v_gene: TRBV27; abundance: .; d_gene: TRBD1; j_gene: TRBJ1-2; CDR3aa: CASRLLGTGPPGAYRYTF; CDR3nt: TGTGCCAGCAGGCTCCTAGGGACAGGTCCTCCAGGGGCCTATCGCTACACCTTC
v_gene: TRBV27; abundance: .; d_gene: TRBD2; j_gene: TRBJ2-3; CDR3aa: CASSFEGLAKDTQYF; CDR3nt: TGTGCCAGCAGTTTCGAGGGACTAGCTAAGGATACGCAGTATTTT
v_gene: TRBV2; abundance: .; d_gene: TRBD2; j_gene: TRBJ2-1; CDR3aa: CASRHSRLAGGTNEQFF; CDR3nt: TGTGCCAGCAGGCATTCCCGACTAGCGGGGGGCACGAATGAGCAGTTCTTC
v_gene: TRBV6-6; abundance: .; d_gene: .; j_gene: TRBJ1-1; CDR3aa: CASSYPGEGSNTEAFF; CDR3nt: TGTGCCAGCAGTTACCCGGGGGAGGGGTCGAACACTGAAGCTTTCTTT